These T cell receptor beta chains were read from a single sample in a study of T cell responses to AZD1222 COVID-19 vaccine. Using immunoSEQ multiplex PCR, the repertoire was profiled, and TCRdb retains in-frame clones only, with some absent. The sample yields fewer than 30,000 clones, about 88% seen once. The sequenced sample was peripheral blood, obtained 28 days after the second AZD1222 dose. These receptors were collected from an adult who received the AZD1222 COVID-19 vaccine. Each CDR3 is given with its conserved first and last residue. The order of the fields is J gene, V gene, clone size, D gene, CDR3 DNA, CDR3 protein. The D gene is left open where the match is weak. Expanded clones are given a class, and other clones once, few, many or no size at all.

>TRBJ1-6|TRBV30|few|TRBD1
TGTGCCTGGTCTTCCAGGGGGGGCCGATCGCATTCACCCCTCCACTTT
CAWSSRGGRSHSPLHF
>TRBJ1-5|TRBV6-5|NA|NA
TGTGCCAGCAGTCCTGAATTGGTCAATCAGCCCCAGCATTTT
CASSPELVNQPQHF
>TRBJ2-7|TRBV19|few|NA
TGTGCCAGTAGTAGGACCGAAACCTACGAGCAGTACTTC
CASSRTETYEQYF
>TRBJ1-5|TRBV5-5|NA|TRBD1
TGTGCCAGCAGCATCCTACCGGGAGGGTCAGGGGGGAGCAATCAGCCCCAGCATTTT
CASSILPGGSGGSNQPQHF
>TRBJ2-5|TRBV11-2|NA|NA
TGTGCCAGCAGCTCCATTAGGGTGCAAGAGACCCAGTACTTC
CASSSIRVQETQYF
>TRBJ1-5|TRBV10-3|NA|NA
TGTGCCATCAGTGAGGGGGGCAATCAGCCCCAGCATTTT
CAISEGGNQPQHF
>TRBJ1-2|TRBV6-5|NA|TRBD1
TGTGCCAGCACCCAAGGGACAGGGGGTAGTTACGGCTACACCTTC
CASTQGTGGSYGYTF
>TRBJ1-4|TRBV30|NA|NA
TGTGCCTGGAACCAGCCGTTTGGGCTTAATGAAAAACTGTTTTTT
CAWNQPFGLNEKLFF
>TRBJ1-1|TRBV20-1|NA|TRBD1
TGCAGTGCTAAACAGGGGGAGGCTTTCTTT
CSAKQGEAFF
>TRBJ1-1|TRBV18|NA|NA
TGTGCCAGCTCACCCGGGGACACCGGCACTGAAGCTTTCTTT
CASSPGDTGTEAFF
>TRBJ2-2|TRBV9|NA|NA
TGTGCCAGCAGCGCGAGAACCAACACCGGGGAGCTGTTTTTT
CASSARTNTGELFF
>TRBJ2-2|TRBV21-1|NA|NA
TGTGCCAGCAGCAAAGTGGTAGGTCTAGCGGGCTTCACCGGGGAGCTGTTTTTT
CASSKVVGLAGFTGELFF
>TRBJ2-7|TRBV19|NA|NA
TGTGCCAGTAGTATGGGCGGGGCATACGAGCAGTACTTC
CASSMGGAYEQYF
>TRBJ2-5|TRBV3-1/TRBV3-2|NA|NA
TGTGCCAGCAGCCTCTTGGGGGGACAAGAGACCCAGTACTTC
CASSLLGGQETQYF
>TRBJ1-2|TRBV18|NA|TRBD1
TGTGCCAGCTCACCGACAGGGACCTATGGCTACACCTTC
CASSPTGTYGYTF
>TRBJ1-1|TRBV11-2|NA|TRBD1
TGTGCCAGCAGCCGAAACAGGGGAGAAGCTTTCTTT
CASSRNRGEAFF
>TRBJ2-7|TRBV7-9|NA|NA
TGTGCCAGCAGCTATTGGGACGGGGTCTACGAGCAGTACTTC
CASSYWDGVYEQYF
>TRBJ1-2|TRBV7-9|NA|TRBD1
TGTGCCAGCAGCATCTCCGGGACAGGGCATTTCTATGGCTACACCTTC
CASSISGTGHFYGYTF
>TRBJ2-1|TRBV5-8|few|TRBD1
TGTGCCAGCAGCCCAGGACAGGGGCATGAGCAGTTCTTC
CASSPGQGHEQFF
>TRBJ1-4|TRBV2|NA|NA
TGTGCCAGCAGGAGGGACTCCGCAACTAATGAAAAACTGTTTTTT
CASRRDSATNEKLFF
>TRBJ2-3|TRBV29-1|NA|NA
TGCAGCGTTGGATACACAGATACGCAGTATTTT
CSVGYTDTQYF
>TRBJ1-2|TRBV29-1|NA|TRBD1
TGCAGCGTTGGGGGGACAGGGGGTAAGGGCTACACCTTC
CSVGGTGGKGYTF
>TRBJ2-7|TRBV2|NA|NA
TGTGCCAGCATGGGGCAGGGGTTCCACGAGCAGTACTTC
CASMGQGFHEQYF